The entry below gives a single TCR beta chain sequence along with its context. Its recognized antigen is unknown. There are no base qualities to consult, and no much larger clone falls within one base. The record originates from a study of Tregs in tolerant kidney transplant recipients (dated by TCRdb to 2018 to 2020). For the study in its entirety: Transplants used related donors with nonmyeloablative bone marrow transplantation; mixed chimerism was transient in the human trials. Before combined kidney and bone marrow transplantation, this study identified donor-specific regulatory T cells using TCRbeta sequencing and then followed those same cells after transplant.

The research as a whole found: Biological reproducibility was not directly assessed, although technical replication error appeared to be minimal. In tolerant patients, donor-specific Tregs expanded more than Tregs overall, which suggests antigen-driven rather than nonspecific expansion. For some patients the PCR primers changed over time, which made it impossible to compare the samples from those patients at the nucleotide level. Expanding Tregs with activated donor B cells appeared to identify the most biologically relevant and donor-specific TCRbeta repertoire. The study was limited by small patient numbers, and the findings need validation in larger populations and under other immunosuppression protocols.

Explained via the paper, the time point label denotes: blood sample drawn before combined kidney and bone marrow transplant. Thawed PBMCs were FACS-sorted into unstimulated Tregs (CD4+CD25+CD127-), CD4+ non-Tregs (CD4+CD25-), CD4 cells and CD8 cells. The patients were a few recipients of combined kidney and bone marrow transplants from the ITN036ST trial, and samples were available only from these trial subjects. Healthy control blood was separated into PBMCs by Ficoll density gradient and cryopreserved, and patient PBMCs were collected both before and after transplant. For TCRbeta CDR3 sequencing, genomic DNA from the sorted cells was extracted using the QIAGEN DNeasy Blood and Tissue Kit. High-throughput TCRbeta CDR3 sequencing, including PCR amplification with bias correction and internal controls, was performed commercially through immunoSEQ. As for the original processing: Unique productive TCRbeta sequences were defined by CDR3 nucleotide sequence when primers matched and otherwise by CDR3 amino acid sequence together with Vbeta and Jbeta genes. To correct sorting error, sequences shared between sorted populations at a frequency ratio of 2:1 or less were removed; the rest were assigned to the higher population. Sequences were defined as donor-reactive when expanded at least 5-fold in CFSE-low cells versus unstimulated cells and present at a frequency of at least 0.01% in CFSE-low cells. Jensen-Shannon divergence, calculated on the top 100 TCRbeta sequences ranked by frequency, was used to quantify repertoire divergence. For any sample with multiple sequencing runs, sorting error was corrected in each run separately before the runs were pooled. TCRdb limited this immuneACCESS table to in-frame rearrangements with V and J called. A share of clones is missing; checked studies link under half to unresolved V genes, and the rest is unexplained. That table is the source of V, J and clone size, and D and trimming were worked out from the DNA. The sample table shows approximately 69,000 clones, and around nine tenths are seen once. Around 0.42% of the sample lies in the top ten.

The CDR3 measures 13 amino acids from cysteine to phenylalanine. CDR3 DNA only is kept here, 39 bases in frame from base 1. CDR1 and CDR2 are read off the germline V gene (reference sequence) as GTSNPN and SVGIG. At the junction V is shortened by 0 bases and J by 8 bases, with 10 bases in between. The origin of this receptor is a human donor who received a combined kidney and bone marrow transplant. The sample was CD4+ T cells from blood, taken before the transplant. This chain is built from TRBV30 and TRBJ1-4, with the D segment identity uncertain. This receptor carries the CDR3 CAWSVQLREKLFF. The bases are TGTGCCTGGAGTGTACAACTGCGGGAAAAACTGTTTTTT. Where the CDR3 stops, the reference TRBV30 and TRBJ1-4 genes take over; the full variable domain is SQTIHQWPATLVQPVGSPLSLECTVEGTSNPNLYWYRQAAGRGLQLLFYSVGIGQISSEVPQNLSASRPQDRQFILSSKKLLLSDSGFYLCAWSVQLREKLFFGSGTQLSVL.